The 26 T cell receptor beta chains below all came from one sample that was sequenced in a study of CD8 T cells in Susac syndrome (dated by TCRdb to about 2019). The library was obtained by the immunoSEQ multiplex PCR assay. RNA was extracted using the RNeasy kit, and roughly 0.5 to 1 ug of the RNA was reverse transcribed with random hexamers. Using fastp at Q25 and MiXCR, TCRdb reprocessed the public reads and kept productive beta chains. Every entry covers one CDR3 protein and lists the most common genes and DNA from its rows. A total of under 200,000 distinct CDR3 sequences appear in this sample, approximately 95% of them only once. The ten largest clones take up 0.16% of the sample. Sequencing used CD8+ T cells from PBMCs. The origin of the receptors is a human donor with multiple sclerosis.

This clonotype was found once. The V call is TRBV6-5, the J call TRBJ2-1; the match to TRBD1 covers 7 bases. Germline V lookup: CDR1 MNHEY, CDR2 SVGAGI. V was clipped by 6 bases and J by 4 bases; unmatched bases: 9. CDR3 length: 15 amino acids. The CDR3 spells CASSPFPGQYNEQFF. CDR3 DNA sequence: TGTGCCAGCAGCCCATTCCCGGGACAGTACAATGAGCAGTTCTTC.

The chain joins TRBV23-1 to TRBJ1-6, with TRBD1 matching 10 bases. TRBV23-1 falls under the ORF class, with uncertain function. With V trimmed by 7 bases and J by 4 bases, 4 bases remained unmatched. The CDR3 loop spans 15 amino acids. The chain's CDR3 is CASKPGQGYNSPLHF. CDR3 DNA: TGCGCCAGCAAACCGGGACAGGGGTATAATTCACCCCTCCACTTT.

V gene TRBV20-1 combines with J gene TRBJ2-7, with no clear D. Trimming stripped 5 bases from V and 4 bases from J, with 21 bases between. The CDR3 extends over 15 amino acids. Looked up from germline, CDR1 is DFQATT and CDR2 is SNEGSKA (reference sequence). The chain's CDR3 is CSAPLPADPYYEQYF. CDR3 bases: TGCAGTGCTCCCTTGCCGGCCGATCCGTATTACGAGCAGTACTTC.

The chain combines TRBV30 with TRBJ1-2; 7 bases fit TRBD1. The J segment lost 6 bases and the V segment lost 7 bases, leaving 14 bases of the junction unmatched. The germline V gene has CDR1 GTSNPN and CDR2 SVGIG (reference sequence). The CDR3 totals 14 residues. As DNA, the CDR3 is TGTGCCTCCTCAACAGGGGTGGGCGAGAATGGCTACACCTTC. Its translation: CASSTGVGENGYTF.

The chain carries TRBV5-6 and TRBJ2-1; D gene ambiguous. Germline CDR1 SGHDT, CDR2 YYEEEE. This CDR3 region has 12 residues. V lost 1 base to trimming and J lost 8 bases, with 7 bases between them. This CDR3 reads CASSLSVDEQFF. CDR3 nucleotide sequence: TGTGCCAGCAGCTTGTCGGTCGATGAGCAGTTCTTC.

The genes are TRBV10-1 and TRBJ2-2, with D uncertain. Trimming removed 2 bases at V and 6 bases at J, with 1 base between. Germline-derived CDR1 and CDR2 are WNHNN and SYGVQD (reference sequence). This CDR3 spans 11 amino acids. This CDR3 is CASSEAGELFF. As DNA, the CDR3 is TGCGCCAGCAGTGAGGCCGGGGAGCTGTTTTTT.

This clonotype has just one count. The rearrangement links TRBV27 to TRBJ1-1, with D hard to call. The CDR3 is 13 amino acids. Trimming took 3 bases from V and 1 from J, leaving 6 bases between them. Per germline, CDR1 MNHEY and CDR2 SMNVEV (reference sequence). CDR3 residues: CASSFWENTEAFF. Here the CDR3 DNA reads TGTGCCAGCAGTTTTTGGGAGAACACTGAAGCTTTCTTT.

The CDR3 region has the DNA TGTGCCAGCAGCCTTCGGACACCTAACTATGGCTACACCTTC. This translates into CASSLRTPNYGYTF. The chain recombines TRBV5-4 with TRBJ1-2, with TRBD1 as a possible D gene (5 bases). This CDR3 is 14 amino acids long. V was trimmed by 4 bases and J by 0 bases, leaving 10 bases between them. Germline-derived CDR1 and CDR2 are SGHNT and YYREEE (reference sequence).

This chain links TRBV6-1 with TRBJ1-2; D gene uncertain. The CDR3 has 14 residues. Trimming took off 3 bases at V and 4 bases at J, with 12 bases between the two ends. Germline assignment: CDR1 MNHNS and CDR2 SASEGT. The DNA for the CDR3 is TGTGCCAGCAGTGAGTCTTTCGGAGGCTATGGCTACACCTTC. Translation gives CASSESFGGYGYTF.

The V gene is TRBV2, the J gene TRBJ2-7, with TRBD2 identical over 8 bases. The V segment lost 5 bases and the J segment 4 bases; nucleotides outside the gene matches: 10. CDR3 length equals 15 residues. Germline-derived CDR1 and CDR2 are SNHLY and FYNNEI. As DNA, the CDR3 is TGTGCCAGCAGTAATCCGGGACTAGGCCTTTACGAGCAGTACTTC. This translates into CASSNPGLGLYEQYF.

This clonotype is a singleton in its sample. The chain employs TRBV10-3 and TRBJ2-3; TRBD1 agrees at 7 bases. The CDR3 loop spans 14 amino acids. The ends lost 6 bases at V and 4 bases at J; junction bases unmatched: 7. CDR1 is ENHRY and CDR2 is SYGVKD in the germline V gene. The CDR3 protein is CAIRPDRDPDTQYF. The CDR3, as DNA: TGTGCCATCAGACCCGACAGGGACCCAGATACGCAGTATTTT.

The chain couples TRBV27 to TRBJ1-4; unclear D gene. The CDR3 is 15 residues long. CDR1 and CDR2 from the germline V gene are MNHEY and SMNVEV (reference sequence). The V end lost 4 bases, the J end lost 0 bases, and 9 bases lay between the germline ends. The CDR3 reads CASSSMGATNEKLFF. CDR3 nucleotide sequence: TGTGCCAGCAGTTCTATGGGTGCAACTAATGAAAAACTGTTTTTT.

As DNA, the CDR3 is TGTGCCAGCAGCCCGCGACCGGGCCGAGACACAGATACGCAGTATTTT. This sequence encodes CASSPRPGRDTDTQYF. The chain uses TRBV9 and TRBJ2-3; D is undetermined. The ends were cut back, 4 bases at V and 2 bases at J, with 17 bases in the middle. This CDR3 comprises 16 residues. Germline V gene data show CDR1 as SGDLS and CDR2 as YYNGEE.

The V gene is TRBV20-1, the J gene TRBJ2-5; D may correspond to TRBD1 or TRBD2 (7 bases each). Looked up from germline, CDR1 is DFQATT and CDR2 is SNEGSKA (reference sequence). This CDR3 is 13 amino acids long. CDR3 sequence: CRGGTEAQGAQYF. The CDR3 DNA reads as TGCAGGGGGGGGACAGAGGCACAAGGGGCCCAGTACTTC.

The chain has TRBV27 and TRBJ1-2; tentatively, D is TRBD1 (5 bases). V dropped 3 bases and J dropped 1 base, with 9 bases sitting between them. Germline V gene data show CDR1 as MNHEY and CDR2 as SMNVEV (reference sequence). The CDR3 sequence is 14 residues long. CDR3 DNA sequence: TGTGCCAGCAGTTTGACGGGGGATAACTATGGCTACACCTTC. Amino acids: CASSLTGDNYGYTF.

This chain uses TRBV21-1 with TRBJ2-4; TRBD1, the table's D call, was not compared with the DNA. TRBV21-1 has pseudogene status. The CDR3 length is 13 residues. The CDR3 nucleotides are TGTGCCAAACCGCCGGGAGCCAAAAACATTCAGTACTTC. Translation: CAKPPGAKNIQYF.

The chain has TRBV7-9 and TRBJ1-2, with 7 positions matching TRBD1. Per the germline V gene, CDR1 is SEHNR and CDR2 is FQNEAQ (reference sequence). The CDR3 covers 14 residues. Unmatched junction bases numbered 7, after V lost 5 bases and J lost 4 bases. The CDR3 loop reads CASSLQTGTYGYTF. CDR3 coding DNA: TGTGCCAGCAGCCTCCAGACAGGGACCTATGGCTACACCTTC.

The chain uses TRBV19 and TRBJ2-2; D not resolved. V lost 4 bases, J lost 9 bases, and 9 bases lay in between. The CDR3 totals 12 residues. CDR1 is LNHDA, CDR2 SQIVND, per germline (reference sequence). CDR3 loop: CASSTADRELFF. Here the CDR3 DNA reads TGTGCCAGTAGTACCGCAGACAGGGAGCTGTTTTTT.

The chain has TRBV20-1 and TRBJ2-2; D not resolved. Trimming pared 3 bases from V and 3 bases from J, leaving 11 bases between. The CDR3 spans 14 residues. Germline loops: CDR1 DFQATT, CDR2 SNEGSKA (reference sequence). CDR3 bases: TGCAGTGCTAGCGAACAGCCCTACACCGGGGAGCTGTTTTTT. Its protein is CSASEQPYTGELFF.

The chain joins TRBV27 to TRBJ2-3; TRBD1 matches 9 bases. CDR1 is MNHEY, CDR2 SMNVEV, per germline (reference sequence). With 4 bases clipped from V and 2 bases from J, the junction kept 10 bases outside the gene matches. This CDR3 is 17 amino acids long. In DNA, the CDR3 is TGTGCCAGCAGTTGTTGCTGGACAGGGGTGTACACAGATACGCAGTATTTT. Amino acids: CASSCCWTGVYTDTQYF.

V is TRBV29-1 and J is TRBJ2-7, with TRBD1 identical over 8 bases. This CDR3 comprises 13 residues. Losses at the gene ends were 5 bases for V and 0 bases for J; bases not matched to a gene: 3. From germline, CDR1 is SQVTM and CDR2 ANQGSEA. The CDR3 DNA reads as TGCAGCGTTTGGGACAGGAGCTCCTACGAGCAGTACTTC. It codes for CSVWDRSSYEQYF.

This chain uses TRBV30 with TRBJ2-3; TRBD2 aligns across 12 bases. The germline CDR1 and CDR2 sequences are GTSNPN and SVGIG (reference sequence). After removal of 3 bases from V and 6 bases from J, the junction contained 10 bases not matched to a gene. This CDR3 is built from 16 residues. The CDR3: CAWSQPSGRAFDTQYF. DNA for the CDR3: TGTGCCTGGAGCCAGCCTAGCGGGAGGGCCTTTGATACGCAGTATTTT.

This clonotype was seen a single time. This chain joins TRBV7-9 and TRBJ2-5; the D is unclear. CDR1 SEHNR and CDR2 FQNEAQ come from the germline V gene (reference sequence). The CDR3 is made up of 14 amino acids. V lost 7 bases and J 1 base, leaving 13 bases between the germline ends. CDR3 bases: TGTGCCAGCACCGACGGGCAGATCCAAGAGACCCAGTACTTC. Its protein is CASTDGQIQETQYF.

J is TRBJ2-3 and V is TRBV5-1; D tentatively fits TRBD1 or TRBD2 (5 bases each). Germline V CDR1 and CDR2: SGHRS, YFSETQ. V was cut by 0 bases and J by 5 bases, with 13 bases left in between. CDR3 size: 15 residues. The DNA for the CDR3 is TGCGCCAGCAGCTTGGAGACTATGCAGGGAGATACGCAGTATTTT. This gives the protein CASSLETMQGDTQYF.

The chain carries TRBV19 and TRBJ2-7, with D hard to call. V was shortened by 5 bases and J by 2 bases, with 10 bases between the two germline ends. Looked up from germline, CDR1 is LNHDA and CDR2 is SQIVND (reference sequence). This CDR3 region has 13 residues. CDR3 DNA: TGTGCCAGTAGTCCGGGCGTAGCCTACGAGCAGTACTTC. Protein: CASSPGVAYEQYF.

This chain uses TRBV10-3 with TRBJ1-4; D is undetermined. Germline CDR1 is ENHRY and CDR2 is SYGVKD. The CDR3 runs to 13 residues. V was cut by 10 bases and J by 6 bases, with 15 bases left in between. The CDR3 DNA follows: TGTGCCACCGCCTTGGGCGGAGATGAAAAACTGTTTTTT. Its protein is CATALGGDEKLFF.